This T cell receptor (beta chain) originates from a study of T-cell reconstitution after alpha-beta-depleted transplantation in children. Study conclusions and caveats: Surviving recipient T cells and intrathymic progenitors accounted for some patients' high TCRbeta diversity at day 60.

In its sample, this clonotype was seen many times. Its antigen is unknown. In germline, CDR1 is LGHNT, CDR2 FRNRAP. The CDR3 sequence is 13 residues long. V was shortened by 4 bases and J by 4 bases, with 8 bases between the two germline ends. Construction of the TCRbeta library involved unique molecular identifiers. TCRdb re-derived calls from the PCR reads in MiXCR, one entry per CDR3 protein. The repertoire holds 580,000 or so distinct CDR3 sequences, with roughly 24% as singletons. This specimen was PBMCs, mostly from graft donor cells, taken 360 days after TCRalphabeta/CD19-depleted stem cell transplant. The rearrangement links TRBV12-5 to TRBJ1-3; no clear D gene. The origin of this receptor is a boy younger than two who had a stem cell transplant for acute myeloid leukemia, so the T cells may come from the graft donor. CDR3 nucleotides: TGTGCTAGTGGTTCCAGTTCGGGAAACACCATATATTTT. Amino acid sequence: CASGSSSGNTIYF.